This T cell receptor beta chain was recovered during a study of identifying expanded T cells in peripheral blood. Study-wide points: Technical replicates showed around 1.2 changed clones; two weeks roughly 15; four weeks 19.

Sequenced by immunoSEQ multiplex PCR; TCRdb stores in-frame clones only, minus some. This table holds about 110,000 clones, less than 90% found once. This CDR3 is 14 amino acids long. The ends were cut back, 4 bases at V and 6 bases at J, with 16 bases in the middle. From germline, CDR1 is SGDLS and CDR2 YYNGEE. This clone was picked up one time. Its cognate antigen is unknown. The chain is built from TRBV9 and TRBJ1-2; D might be TRBD1 (6 bases). The receptor was isolated from a person between 18 and 69 years old in good health. The specimen was blood. CDR3 coding DNA: TGTGCCAGCAGCAGAGGGGGGCGAGGGGATGGCTACACCTTC. Translated, it gives CASSRGGRGDGYTF.